This TCR beta chain was documented in a study of shared clonotypes between healthy human individuals. Study-wide context: Samples came from a couple of female and three male donors aged 18 to 49.

Everyone who donated was a Caucasian adult who lived in Nashville, Tennessee. Only in-frame clones appear in the TCRdb table, and some are missing; sequencing was by immunoSEQ multiplex PCR. This sample has 450,000 to 550,000 clones, with 79% found just once. Material for sequencing was PBMCs. The receptor was isolated from a woman between 40 and 55 years old in good health. Some clones in this sample may be carry-over from other donors' samples.

CDR3 bases: TGCGCCAGCAGCCTGGGACTAGGGAGCTCCTACGAGCAGTACTTC. It codes for CASSLGLGSSYEQYF. This chain joins TRBV4-1 and TRBJ2-7, with TRBD2 matching 8 bases. From germline, CDR1 is MGHRA and CDR2 YSYEKL. The CDR3 is 15 amino acids. The V gene end was trimmed by 4 bases and the J gene end by 0 bases; junction bases not matched to a gene: 5.